These 10 T cell receptor beta chains share one sample of origin, sequenced in a study of response to subunit inactivated influenza vaccine. TCRdb independently ran MiXCR on the RT-PCR reads; one entry per CDR3 protein. The sample lists about 540,000 distinct CDR3 sequences, 20% to 25% occurring once. These data were likewise used in another study, on T cells expressing NK-cell markers. That source adds: 5'RACE template switching built TCR beta cDNA with unique molecular identifiers.

The sample consisted of CD4+ T cells sorted from PBMCs, taken 12 days after vaccination. The receptors originated from a man over 45 who received an inactivated influenza vaccine.

This clonotype was picked up a small number of times. The chain combines TRBV2 with TRBJ2-7; 7 positions agree with TRBD1. The CDR3 is 14 amino acids. The ends lost 4 bases at V and 1 base at J; junction bases unmatched: 4. Germline values: CDR1 SNHLY, CDR2 FYNNEI. In DNA, the CDR3 is TGTGCCAGCAGTGCCCAGGGGGTTTCCTACGAGCAGTACTTC. As protein: CASSAQGVSYEQYF. Using reference TRBV2 and TRBJ2-7 for the parts outside the CDR3, the full variable domain is EPEVTQTPSHQVTQMGQEVILRCVPISNHLYFYWYRQILGQKVEFLVSFYNNEISEKSEIFDDQFSVERPDGSNFTLKIRSTKLEDSAMYFCASSAQGVSYEQYFGPGTRLTVT.

This chain links TRBV12-3 or TRBV12-4 with TRBJ2-2; tentatively, D is TRBD1 or TRBD2 (5 bases each). Trimming removed 7 bases at V and 5 bases at J, with 23 bases between. The CDR3 is 17 amino acids. CDR3 bases: TGTGCCAGCACCCCAAGATTGGGGGTTTCAGCAACCGGGGAGCTGTTTTTT. Its translation is CASTPRLGVSATGELFF.

This clonotype was picked up many times. The rearrangement links TRBV20-1 to TRBJ1-4, with D uncertain. Germline V CDR1 and CDR2: DFQATT, SNEGSKA (reference sequence). This CDR3 spans 15 amino acids. The V gene lost 0 bases and the J gene lost 8 bases, with 16 bases spanning the gap. Here the CDR3 DNA reads TGCAGTGCTAGAGATCGCTCCTACGGAGGCGAAAAACTGTTTTTT. Amino acid sequence: CSARDRSYGGEKLFF.

The table lists this clonotype with a few counts. The rearrangement links TRBV20-1 to TRBJ2-7; D remains ambiguous. Germline V gene lookup returns CDR1 DFQATT and CDR2 SNEGSKA (reference sequence). V lost 2 bases, J lost 2 bases, and 10 bases lay in between. There are 13 residues in the CDR3. DNA of the CDR3: TGCAGTGCTAGACAGCCGGGCGCCTACGAGCAGTACTTC. Translation gives CSARQPGAYEQYF.

Only a few counts were recorded for this clonotype. The chain employs TRBV7-6 and TRBJ2-6, with no clear D. CDR3 length equals 17 residues. V shed 0 bases and J shed 0 bases, with 9 bases lying between them. Germline assignment: CDR1 SGHVS and CDR2 FNYEAQ. DNA of the CDR3: TGTGCCAGCAGCTTAGCGTACCAGCCCTCTGGGGCCAACGTCCTGACTTTC. Translating it yields CASSLAYQPSGANVLTF.

This clonotype was detected a few times. V gene TRBV5-5 combines with J gene TRBJ1-5; D remains unclear. The germline V and J ends were trimmed by 0 bases and 4 bases, with 11 bases remaining between them. The CDR3 consists of 15 residues. Germline V gene sequence: CDR1 SGHKS, CDR2 YYEKEE (reference sequence). The CDR3 sequence is CASSLDSQRNQPQHF. DNA of the CDR3: TGTGCCAGCAGCTTGGACAGTCAGCGTAATCAGCCCCAGCATTTT.

The chain links TRBV18 to TRBJ1-2, with D tentatively TRBD1 (5 bases). CDR3 length: 13 amino acids. With 2 bases removed from V and 6 bases from J, the gap between germline ends came to 10 bases. Germline CDR1 reads KGHSH; CDR2 reads LQKENI. CDR3 DNA sequence: TGTGCCAGCTCACCAATGAGGGGAAATGGCTACACCTTC. It yields the protein CASSPMRGNGYTF.

A note on this clonotype: A read error may account for a junction end that differs from germline. The chain combines TRBV5-1 with TRBJ2-1; the D gene is possibly TRBD2 (5 bases). The CDR3 consists of 15 residues. The germline V gene encodes CDR1 SGHRS and CDR2 YFSETQ. The CDR3 nucleotides are TGCGCCAGCACCTTGGACTCAGGAGCCTACAATGAGCAGTTCTTC. Translating it yields CASTLDSGAYNEQFF.

This clonotype was seen only a few times. V and J are TRBV20-1 and TRBJ1-1; 7 bases match TRBD1. Trimming removed 3 bases from V and 5 bases from J; junction bases left unmatched: 12. Germline V lookup: CDR1 DFQATT, CDR2 SNEGSKA (reference sequence). The length of the CDR3 is 15 residues. The CDR3, as DNA: TGCAGTGCTAGTTTCGGCGGACAGGTTAGGACTGAAGCTTTCTTT. It is translated as CSASFGGQVRTEAFF.

V usage is TRBV9 and J usage is TRBJ2-3; tentatively, D is TRBD2 (6 bases). V shed 4 bases and J shed 0 bases, with 15 bases lying between them. The CDR3 consists of 16 residues. Germline assignment: CDR1 SGDLS and CDR2 YYNGEE. The chain's CDR3 is CASSPGDWMSTDTQYF. In DNA, the CDR3 is TGTGCCAGCAGCCCGGGGGACTGGATGAGCACAGATACGCAGTATTTT.